This T cell receptor (beta chain) emerged from a study of CXCR3-negative and CXCR3-positive naive CD8 T cells. At the level of the study: There were 140 million or so TRB reads altogether, and each library had about 1.5 +/- 0.3 million of them.

Concerning this clonotype: Antigen: not known.

Study findings and constraints: The study found CXCR3 expression partially decreased after cryopreservation and ran most assays on fresh PBMCs.

From germline, CDR1 is MNHEY and CDR2 SVGEGT. This CDR3 spans 18 amino acids. Researchers reported sorting every CD8+ T cell subset in triplicate, around 300,000 cells per sort. UMI-labeled 5' RACE yielded the TRB cDNA libraries. TCRdb re-called the 5' RACE reads and catalogs CDR3 proteins one per entry, DNA excluded. The sample table sets out some 61,000 distinct CDR3 sequences. The source material was naive CXCR3- CD8+ T cells from blood. This sample's subset: CD45RO-CCR7+CD27+CD95- naive CD8+ T cells lacking CXCR3 (TNR3-). The clonotype was recovered from a human donor in good health. Some clones in this sample may be carry-over from other donors' samples. This chain connects TRBV6-2 or TRBV6-3 to TRBJ2-1; TCRdb picks TRBD2, but there is no DNA to check that call. CDR3 amino acids: CASSLKLAGEHLYNEQFF.